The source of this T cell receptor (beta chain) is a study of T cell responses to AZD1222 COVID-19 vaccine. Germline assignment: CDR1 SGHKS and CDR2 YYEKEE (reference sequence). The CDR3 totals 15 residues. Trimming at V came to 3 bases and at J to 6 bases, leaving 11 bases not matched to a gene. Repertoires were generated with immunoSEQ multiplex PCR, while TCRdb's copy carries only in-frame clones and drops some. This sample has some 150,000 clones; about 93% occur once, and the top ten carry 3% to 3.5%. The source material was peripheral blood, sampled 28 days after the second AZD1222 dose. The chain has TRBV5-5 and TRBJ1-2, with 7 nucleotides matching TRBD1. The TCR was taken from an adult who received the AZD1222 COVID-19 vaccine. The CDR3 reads CASSWTGPPEDGYTF. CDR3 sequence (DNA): TGTGCCAGCAGCTGGACAGGACCCCCCGAAGATGGCTACACCTTC.